Sequencing of this TCR beta chain was carried out in a study of blood T cells in healthy people across ages (dated by TCRdb to about 2015). With respect to the entire study: In model experiments, template switching captured roughly one uniquely barcoded TCR beta cDNA molecule for every two T cells. The study measured age-related changes in TCR beta repertoire diversity using deep sequencing normalized with unique cDNA molecular identifiers. Four age groups were formed from the donors: young (average approximately 15 years), middle-aged (around 41), aged (roughly 59) and long-lived (less than 85). Using the same blood draw, the study looked at two additional independent replicas of 1 million unique cDNA reads for two donors, one aged 18 to 29 and the other aged 80 or older.

Donors were a few dozen systemically healthy Caucasian individuals from Russia aged 6 to 90 years. About 10 milliliters of peripheral blood were collected from each donor into EDTA-treated Vacutainer tubes. Ficoll-Paque density-gradient centrifugation was used to isolate PBMCs, with at least 7 million obtained per sample. Trizol reagent was used to extract total RNA from the PBMCs, yielding at least 6 micrograms per sample. Naive CD45RAhigh/CD27high T cell percentages were measured by flow cytometry on a PBMC aliquot from every donor. To prepare the library, 5' RACE was applied. Reads for this sample came from an Illumina HiSeq 2500. A second PCR of roughly 7 to 12 cycles was run with a J-beta primer mix and a sample-barcoded 5' primer. A template-switch 5' adaptor carrying 12 random nucleotides introduced a unique molecular identifier onto each TCR beta cDNA molecule. Each sample yielded at least 2.5 million CDR3-containing paired-end reads. First-strand cDNA was synthesized from all RNA with the Mint cDNA synthesis kit, primed by a TRBC-specific oligonucleotide. Following uracil-DNA glycosylase treatment, all cDNA underwent a first 18-cycle PCR with the universal primers M1SS and BC2_uni_R. The source study handled its data this way. Each sample was normalized by randomly selecting 1 million high-quality reads, each carrying a distinct molecular identifier. Reads sharing molecular identifiers were discarded rather than binned into consensus sequences. CDR3 identification, clonotype clustering and error correction used MiTCR with a Q25 quality threshold and the strictest error-elimination algorithm. Lower-bound total TCR beta diversity was estimated with a nonparametric unseen species model using Euler transformation. The public reads were reprocessed in TCRdb via fastp at Q25 and MiXCR, keeping in-frame beta chains. Every distinct CDR3 protein forms one entry, paired with its most common genes and DNA. TCRdb's processing, not the authors' own work, is the source of the V and J calls. Present in this sample are roughly 560,000 distinct CDR3 sequences, about 24% of which were seen just once. Under 9% of the sample is held by the ten biggest clonotypes.

Study-wide findings and limitations: Compared with the aged group, the long-lived group had more naive CD4+ T cells, fewer expanded clones and increased TCR diversity, a pattern suggesting age selection. Bulk unsorted PBMC profiling prevented conclusive comparison of naive and antigen-experienced compartments. Donor CMV infection status was unknown, potentially confounding age-related changes in expanded clonotypes. Observed TCR beta diversity correlated strongly with the percentage of naive T cells measured by flow cytometry. Estimates of total diversity based on one million sequenced T cells were regarded as lower bounds and as underestimates. As age increased, observed TCR beta diversity per million T cells dropped in a roughly linear way, and a significant reduction was already evident by age about 36.

The CDR3 runs 15 amino acids, cysteine and phenylalanine included. Only the CDR3 DNA is retained, 45 bases long and in frame from the first base. Trimming takes 4 bases off V and 3 bases off J; junction bases not matched to a gene: 6. The germline V gene specifies SGHDN as CDR1 and FVKESK as CDR2. Of note for this clonotype: The clone's antigen remains unknown. No much larger clonotype is one base removed from it; base qualities were not supplied.

This sample was shared with a second study, whose subject was T cells of mothers and their children. As that second study puts it: The donors were nine systemically healthy Caucasian individuals, made up of three mothers and their six children. cDNA synthesis used all of the extracted RNA, with around 1.5 ug of RNA in each 15 ul reaction. Sample barcodes and 2-4 random nucleotides were added via the M1S primer in the second PCR. Over 8.5 million TCR beta CDR3 reads were obtained for each mother, and millions of reads were obtained for each child. In both related and unrelated pairs, thymic selection shapes the output of TCR recombination in a similar way, with inherited differences having only a minor effect. Normalized repertoire overlap in related mother-child pairs was always slightly higher than in unrelated mother-child pairs, but the difference was never significant. No persistent microchimeric T cell clones were found, with a detection sensitivity of roughly 92 clones per million clonotypes. Deep NGS was used in the study to compare the TCR beta repertoires of mothers and children and to look for features that separate related mother-child pairs from unrelated individuals. On average, the children were approximately 11 +/- 4 years old, while the mothers were about 37 +/- 4 years old. After adapter ligation was performed with NEBNext reagents, the libraries were sequenced on an Illumina HiSeq 2000 with 100+100 nt paired-end reads. To prevent cross-contamination, the mother and child libraries were prepared a month apart and were sequenced in separate runs. For each donor, somewhere between 500,000 and 2,000,000 distinct TCR beta clonotypes were identified. Naive TCR beta clonotypes were estimated from low-frequency clonotypes matched to each donor's FACS-determined naive share, without sorting.

The clonotype was recovered from a boy aged 5-17 years in good health. The sequenced material came from blood. This sequence uses TRBV14 and TRBJ1-3; TRBD1 matches 7 bases in the middle. The CDR3 sequence is CASSLTGTVGNTIYF. The nucleotides are TGTGCCAGCAGCCTGACCGGGACAGTTGGAAACACCATATATTTT.